The 28 T cell receptor beta chains in this list originate from one sample, sequenced in a study of T cell responses to AZD1222 COVID-19 vaccine. Assay used: immunoSEQ multiplex PCR; TCRdb lists only in-frame clones, some missing. Of about 70,000 clones in the sample, about 80% were seen once. The material was peripheral blood, obtained 28 days after the second AZD1222 dose. These receptors came from an adult who received the AZD1222 COVID-19 vaccine.

The CDR3 DNA is TGTGCCAGCAGTCTCGGGGGCGCGCGCGGCTACACCTTC. It translates to CASSLGGARGYTF. The chain employs TRBV6-5 and TRBJ1-2; tentatively, D is TRBD1 (6 bases). Per the germline V gene, CDR1 is MNHEY and CDR2 is SVGAGI. The V and J ends lost 5 bases and 8 bases respectively, with 15 bases between them. The CDR3 length is 13 residues.

The J gene is TRBJ1-2, the V gene TRBV7-2, with 11 nucleotides matching TRBD1. This CDR3 region has 15 residues. The trim removed 2 bases at V and 6 bases at J, leaving 5 bases unmatched. The V gene's germline CDR1 is SGHTA and CDR2 FQGNSA. CDR3 coding DNA: TGTGCCAGCAGCTTACTGGACAGGGGGCTCGATGGCTACACCTTC. This encodes CASSLLDRGLDGYTF.

The chain carries TRBV5-6 and TRBJ2-5; 7 bases line up with TRBD2. CDR3 length: 17 amino acids. Trimming cost V 2 bases and J 5 bases; bases outside gene matches: 15. Germline-derived CDR1 and CDR2 are SGHDT and YYEEEE. CDR3 DNA: TGTGCCAGCAGCTTTAGGTGGCTAGGACTAGGCGGGGAGACCCAGTACTTC. This codes for CASSFRWLGLGGETQYF.

The chain has TRBV25-1 and TRBJ2-5; D may be TRBD1 (5 bases). Trimming took 4 bases from V and 3 from J, leaving 9 bases between them. The CDR3 runs to 13 residues. CDR1 and CDR2 from the germline V gene are MGHDK and SYGVNS. CDR3 sequence (DNA): TGTGCCAGCAGTGGCAGGGTCAAAGAGACCCAGTACTTC. As protein: CASSGRVKETQYF.

The CDR3 coding sequence is TGTGCCAGTAATTCGGGGACCACAGATACGCAGTATTTT. Its translation is CASNSGTTDTQYF. The chain links TRBV6-5 to TRBJ2-3; D is possibly TRBD1 or TRBD2 (5 bases each). This CDR3 contains 13 residues. The V gene's germline CDR1 is MNHEY and CDR2 SVGAGI. Trimming took off 9 bases at V and 2 bases at J, with 12 bases between the two ends.

V is TRBV7-8 and J is TRBJ2-3; D might be TRBD1 or TRBD2, each matching 5 bases. The germline gives CDR1 SGHVS, CDR2 FQNEAQ. V lost 2 bases to trimming and J lost 4 bases, with 16 bases between them. The CDR3 loop spans 16 amino acids. The CDR3 here is CASSLRGAVVADTQYF. The DNA for the CDR3 is TGTGCCAGCAGCTTAAGAGGGGCTGTGGTGGCAGATACGCAGTATTTT.

The chain couples TRBV11-3 to TRBJ2-7; D not resolved. Trimming shortened V by 0 bases and J by 7 bases, and 10 bases separated the two germline ends. The length of the CDR3 is 13 residues. The V gene's germline CDR1 is SGHNT and CDR2 YENEEA. The chain's CDR3 is CASSLDSGKEQYF. The CDR3 DNA reads as TGTGCCAGCAGCTTAGATAGTGGAAAAGAGCAGTACTTC.

This chain links TRBV6-2 or TRBV6-3 with TRBJ1-5; no firm D call. The germline V gene encodes CDR1 MNHEY and CDR2 SVGEGT. V lost 1 base to trimming and J lost 5 bases, with 6 bases between them. CDR3 length: 13 residues. In DNA form, the CDR3 reads TGTGCCAGCAGTTACTTTGCCGATCAGCCCCAGCATTTT. Its protein product is CASSYFADQPQHF.

This clone occurred a few times. The chain links TRBV4-1 to TRBJ1-2; 7 nucleotides match TRBD1. The CDR3 is 16 amino acids. CDR1 and CDR2 from the germline V gene are MGHRA and YSYEKL. Trimming cost V 4 bases and J 1 base; bases outside gene matches: 9. CDR3 amino acids: CASSPRQGNGNYGYTF. The CDR3 DNA follows: TGCGCCAGCAGCCCTAGACAGGGAAATGGTAACTATGGCTACACCTTC.

V is TRBV25-1 and J is TRBJ1-4; 9 bases fit TRBD1. The V gene end was trimmed by 6 bases and the J gene end by 8 bases; junction bases not matched to a gene: 7. CDR3 length: 14 residues. Germline loops: CDR1 MGHDK, CDR2 SYGVNS. The CDR3 protein is CASSDDRGVEKLFF. DNA for the CDR3: TGTGCCAGCAGCGACGACAGGGGGGTGGAAAAACTGTTTTTT.

V usage is TRBV2 and J usage is TRBJ2-5; a weak D match, TRBD2 (5 bases). CDR1 is SNHLY, CDR2 FYNNEI, per germline. Deletions cut 10 bases from V and 0 bases from J, with 9 bases between. The CDR3 contains 12 residues. The CDR3: CATKADQETQYF. CDR3 DNA sequence: TGTGCCACCAAAGCGGACCAAGAGACCCAGTACTTC.

The chain employs TRBV13 and TRBJ2-3; 10 positions match TRBD2. CDR3 length equals 19 residues. V dropped 3 bases and J dropped 0; count of bases not matched to a gene: 12. Germline V gene data show CDR1 as PRHDT and CDR2 as FYEKMQ (reference sequence). This CDR3 reads CASSFSRSSGGSSTDTQYF. CDR3 sequence (DNA): TGTGCCAGCAGCTTCTCTCGTTCTAGCGGGGGATCTAGCACAGATACGCAGTATTTT. Together with reference TRBV13 and TRBJ2-3, the CDR3 gives the full variable domain: AAGVIQSPRHLIKEKRETATLKCYPIPRHDTVYWYQQGPGQDPQFLISFYEKMQSDKGSIPDRFSAQQFSDYHSELNMSSLELGDSALYFCASSFSRSSGGSSTDTQYFGPGTRLTVL.

This chain connects TRBV10-2 to TRBJ2-6; a possible D gene is TRBD1 (5 bases). Germline V gene lookup returns CDR1 WSHSY and CDR2 SAAADI. V was clipped by 6 bases and J by 1 base, with 13 bases between them. There are 16 residues in the CDR3. CDR3 amino acids: CASSDPGMSGANVLTF. The CDR3 nucleotides read TGCGCCAGCAGCGATCCAGGGATGTCTGGGGCCAACGTCCTGACTTTC.

The chain's CDR3 is CASSTGDYYYGYTF. The DNA of the CDR3 is TGTGCCAGCAGTACAGGAGATTACTACTATGGCTACACCTTC. The rearrangement joins TRBV6-5 to TRBJ1-2, with D possibly TRBD1 on 5 matching bases. V gave up 5 bases and J gave up 3 bases, with 13 bases separating them. This CDR3 contains 14 residues. The germline V gene has CDR1 MNHEY and CDR2 SVGAGI.

This sequence joins TRBV30 and TRBJ2-7, with 8 bases matching TRBD1. This CDR3 has 16 amino acids. The J segment lost 2 bases and the V segment lost 1 base, leaving 10 bases of the junction unmatched. Germline V gene lookup returns CDR1 GTSNPN and CDR2 SVGIG (reference sequence). CDR3 in DNA: TGTGCCTGGAGTGCCAAGGGACAGGTAAAAACCTACGAGCAGTACTTC. Protein: CAWSAKGQVKTYEQYF. Filled out from reference TRBV30 and TRBJ2-7, the complete variable domain reads SQTIHQWPATLVQPVGSPLSLECTVEGTSNPNLYWYRQAAGRGLQLLFYSVGIGQISSEVPQNLSASRPQDRQFILSSKKLLLSDSGFYLCAWSAKGQVKTYEQYFGPGTRLTVT.

V is TRBV18 and J is TRBJ1-4; D not resolved. Germline V gene sequence: CDR1 KGHSH, CDR2 LQKENI. Between the trimmed V and J ends, which lost 0 bases and 8 bases, there was a span of 7 bases. This CDR3 has 13 residues. The CDR3 loop reads CASSPPVLEKLFF. The CDR3 region has the DNA TGTGCCAGCTCACCACCGGTGTTGGAAAAACTGTTTTTT. Variable domain in full (rest from reference TRBV18 and TRBJ1-4): NAGVMQNPRHLVRRRGQEARLRCSPMKGHSHVYWYRQLPEEGLKFMVYLQKENIIDESGMPKERFSAEFPKEGPSILRIQQVVRGDSAAYFCASSPPVLEKLFFGSGTQLSVL.

This clone occurred a few times. The V gene is TRBV5-1, the J gene TRBJ2-1; D remains unclear. The CDR3 length is 16 residues. V was pared by 0 bases and J by 3 bases, with 13 bases between. Per the germline V gene, CDR1 is SGHRS and CDR2 is YFSETQ. In DNA form, the CDR3 reads TGCGCCAGCAGCTTGGGAGATCCCCCCCTCTACAATGAGCAGTTCTTC. It translates to CASSLGDPPLYNEQFF.

The chain links TRBV19 to TRBJ1-5; D ambiguous. The germline gives CDR1 LNHDA, CDR2 SQIVND (reference sequence). V lost 4 bases and J lost 2, with 21 bases in between. This CDR3 comprises 18 residues. CDR3 nucleotides: TGTGCCAGTAGTAGCAGTCCTGGGCATGGGCGCGGCAATCAGCCCCAGCATTTT. This encodes CASSSSPGHGRGNQPQHF.

The chain is built from TRBV27 and TRBJ1-5; weak D call: TRBD1 (5 bases). The germline CDR1 and CDR2 sequences are MNHEY and SMNVEV (reference sequence). This CDR3 spans 14 amino acids. V was shortened by 5 bases and J by 3 bases, with 11 bases between the two germline ends. CDR3 nucleotides: TGTGCCAGCAGTAGGGACGGGATCAATCAGCCCCAGCATTTT. Protein product: CASSRDGINQPQHF.

The chain has TRBV11-3 and TRBJ2-1; D remains unclear. The CDR3 length is 14 residues. V was cut by 1 base and J by 3 bases, with 7 bases left in between. Germline CDR1 is SGHNT and CDR2 is YENEEA. The CDR3 DNA is TGTGCCAGCAGCTTAGGGATGGACTACAATGAGCAGTTCTTC. Translated, it gives CASSLGMDYNEQFF.

CDR3 in DNA: TGTGCCACCAGCAGACGGGACGGGGAAGGTGGAAACACCATATATTTT. As protein: CATSRRDGEGGNTIYF. The rearrangement joins TRBV15 to TRBJ1-3, with a weak D call TRBD1 (5 bases). Trimming stripped 2 bases from V and 3 bases from J, with 14 bases between. The CDR3 is made up of 16 amino acids. Germline lookup yields CDR1 LNHNV and CDR2 YYDKDF (reference sequence).

The rearrangement links TRBV7-9 to TRBJ1-1; a weak D match, TRBD1 (5 bases). V was pared by 2 bases and J by 0 bases, with 10 bases between. Germline lookup yields CDR1 SEHNR and CDR2 FQNEAQ (reference sequence). The CDR3 is 15 amino acids. The CDR3 region has the DNA TGTGCCAGCAGCTTATGGGGCCGGTTGAACACTGAAGCTTTCTTT. Amino acids: CASSLWGRLNTEAFF.

The V gene is TRBV7-8, the J gene TRBJ2-2, with D maybe TRBD1 (6 bases). The ends were cut back, 1 base at V and 3 bases at J, with 21 bases in the middle. CDR1 is SGHVS and CDR2 is FQNEAQ in the germline V gene. CDR3 length equals 19 residues. CDR3 in amino acids: CASSLGAPGVGADTGELFF. DNA of the CDR3: TGTGCCAGCAGCTTAGGAGCCCCAGGGGTGGGGGCGGACACCGGGGAGCTGTTTTTT.

The chain is built from TRBV12-5 and TRBJ2-2, with TRBD1 matching over 11 bases. CDR3 length: 16 amino acids. Germline loops: CDR1 LGHNT, CDR2 FRNRAP. With 7 bases clipped from V and 4 bases from J, the junction kept 8 bases outside the gene matches. The CDR3 DNA reads TGTGCTAGTGCCACGGCCGGGACAGGGGGCACCGGGGAGCTGTTTTTT. It encodes CASATAGTGGTGELFF. The full variable domain, completed using reference TRBV12-5 and TRBJ2-2, is DARVTQTPRHKVTEMGQEVTMRCQPILGHNTVFWYRQTMMQGLELLAYFRNRAPLDDSGMPKDRFSAEMPDATLATLKIQPSEPRDSAVYFCASATAGTGGTGELFFGEGSRLTVL.

The V call is TRBV27, the J call TRBJ1-6; 8 nucleotides agree with TRBD1. CDR3 length equals 15 residues. Losses at the gene ends were 6 bases for V and 9 bases for J; bases not matched to a gene: 10. Germline V gene data show CDR1 as MNHEY and CDR2 as SMNVEV (reference sequence). The DNA of the CDR3 is TGTGCCAGCAGGTTGGCAGGGGGCTTAGGTTCACCCCTCCACTTT. Amino acids: CASRLAGGLGSPLHF.

This chain joins TRBV10-3 and TRBJ1-5; 7 bases map to TRBD1. V dropped 6 bases and J dropped 5; count of bases not matched to a gene: 10. Germline V gene sequence: CDR1 ENHRY, CDR2 SYGVKD. The CDR3 loop spans 15 amino acids. As DNA, the CDR3 is TGTGCCATCAGCACAGGGGTAGGATTCGATCAGCCCCAGCATTTT. It encodes CAISTGVGFDQPQHF.

The CDR3 DNA sequence: TGTGCCAGCAGCGGAGATACGCAGTATTTT. It specifies CASSGDTQYF. This chain joins TRBV7-6 and TRBJ2-3; no clear D. Trimming removed 5 bases at V and 5 bases at J, with 2 bases between. From germline, CDR1 is SGHVS and CDR2 FNYEAQ. This CDR3 is built from 10 residues.

The CDR3 region is CASRQDIFYEQYF. The CDR3 DNA sequence: TGTGCCAGCAGACAGGACATTTTTTACGAGCAGTACTTC. The chain uses TRBV6-5 and TRBJ2-7; possibly TRBD1 for D (5 bases). Trimming left V 6 bases short and J 4 bases short, with 13 bases between. The germline V gene has CDR1 MNHEY and CDR2 SVGAGI. The CDR3 has 13 amino acids.